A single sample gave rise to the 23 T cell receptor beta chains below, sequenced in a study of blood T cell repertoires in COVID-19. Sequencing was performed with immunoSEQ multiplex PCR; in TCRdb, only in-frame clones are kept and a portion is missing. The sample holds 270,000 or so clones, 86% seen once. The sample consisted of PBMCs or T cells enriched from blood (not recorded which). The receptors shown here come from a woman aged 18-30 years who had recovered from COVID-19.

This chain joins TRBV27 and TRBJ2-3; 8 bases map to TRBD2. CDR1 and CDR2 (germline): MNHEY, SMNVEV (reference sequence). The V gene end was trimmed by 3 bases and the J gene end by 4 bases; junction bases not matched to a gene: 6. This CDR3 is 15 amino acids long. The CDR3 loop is CASSFRGRRADTQYF. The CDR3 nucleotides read TGTGCCAGCAGTTTTCGCGGGAGGAGGGCAGATACGCAGTATTTT.

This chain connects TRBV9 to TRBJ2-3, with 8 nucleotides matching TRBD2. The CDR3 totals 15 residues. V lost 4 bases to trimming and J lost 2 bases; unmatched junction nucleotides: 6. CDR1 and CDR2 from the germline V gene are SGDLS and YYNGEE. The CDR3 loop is CASSPRGGVTDTQYF. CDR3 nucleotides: TGTGCCAGCAGCCCACGGGGGGGCGTCACAGATACGCAGTATTTT.

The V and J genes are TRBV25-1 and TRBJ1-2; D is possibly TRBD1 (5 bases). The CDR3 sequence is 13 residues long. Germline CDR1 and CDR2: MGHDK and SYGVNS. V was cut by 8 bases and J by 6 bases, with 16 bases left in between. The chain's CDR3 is CASSGGGRDGYTF. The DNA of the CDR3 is TGTGCCAGCTCCGGGGGGGGAAGGGATGGCTACACCTTC.

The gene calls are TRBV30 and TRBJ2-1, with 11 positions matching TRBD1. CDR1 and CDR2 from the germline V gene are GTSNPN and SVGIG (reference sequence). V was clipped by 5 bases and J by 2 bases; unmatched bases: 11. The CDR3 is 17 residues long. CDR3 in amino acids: CAWGEDRGPFPYNEQFF. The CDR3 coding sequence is TGTGCCTGGGGCGAGGACAGGGGGCCTTTCCCCTACAATGAGCAGTTCTTC. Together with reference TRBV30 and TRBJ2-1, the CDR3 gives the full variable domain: SQTIHQWPATLVQPVGSPLSLECTVEGTSNPNLYWYRQAAGRGLQLLFYSVGIGQISSEVPQNLSASRPQDRQFILSSKKLLLSDSGFYLCAWGEDRGPFPYNEQFFGPGTRLTVL.

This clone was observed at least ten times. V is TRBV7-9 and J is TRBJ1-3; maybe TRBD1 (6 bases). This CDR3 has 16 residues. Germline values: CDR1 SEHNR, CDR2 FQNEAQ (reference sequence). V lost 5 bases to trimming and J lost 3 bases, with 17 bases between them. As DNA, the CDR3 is TGTGCCAGCAGCACCGAGACAGGAATTAATGGAAACACCATATATTTT. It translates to CASSTETGINGNTIYF.

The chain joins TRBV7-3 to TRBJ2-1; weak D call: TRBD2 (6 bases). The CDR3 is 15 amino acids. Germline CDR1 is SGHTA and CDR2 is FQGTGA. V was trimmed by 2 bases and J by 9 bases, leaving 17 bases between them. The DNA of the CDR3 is TGTGCCAGCAGCTTAGGCGGGGTGGAGTCGGGTGAGCAGTTCTTC. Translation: CASSLGGVESGEQFF.

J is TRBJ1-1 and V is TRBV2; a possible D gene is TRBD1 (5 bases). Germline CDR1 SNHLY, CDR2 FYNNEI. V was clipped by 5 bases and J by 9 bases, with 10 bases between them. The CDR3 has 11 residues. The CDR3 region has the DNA TGTGCCAGCAGTACTGACAGTCAAGCTTTCTTT. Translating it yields CASSTDSQAFF.

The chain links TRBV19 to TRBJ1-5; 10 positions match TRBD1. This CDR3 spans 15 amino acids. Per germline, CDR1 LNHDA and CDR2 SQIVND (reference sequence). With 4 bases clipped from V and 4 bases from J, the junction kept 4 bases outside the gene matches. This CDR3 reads CASSRQGAMNQPQHF. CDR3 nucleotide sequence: TGTGCCAGTAGTAGACAGGGGGCGATGAATCAGCCCCAGCATTTT.

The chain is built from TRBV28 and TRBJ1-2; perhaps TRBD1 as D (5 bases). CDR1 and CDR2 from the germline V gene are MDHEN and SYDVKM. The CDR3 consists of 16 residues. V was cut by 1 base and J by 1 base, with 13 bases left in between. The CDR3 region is CASSLLRQGVNYGYTF. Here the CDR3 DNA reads TGTGCCAGCAGTTTATTACGACAAGGGGTTAACTATGGCTACACCTTC.

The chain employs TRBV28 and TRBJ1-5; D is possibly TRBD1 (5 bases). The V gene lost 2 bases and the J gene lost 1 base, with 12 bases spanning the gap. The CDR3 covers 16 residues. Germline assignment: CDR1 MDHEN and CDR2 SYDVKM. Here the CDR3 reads CASSLQGGNSNQPQHF. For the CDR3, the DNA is TGTGCCAGCAGTTTACAGGGAGGCAACAGCAATCAGCCCCAGCATTTT.

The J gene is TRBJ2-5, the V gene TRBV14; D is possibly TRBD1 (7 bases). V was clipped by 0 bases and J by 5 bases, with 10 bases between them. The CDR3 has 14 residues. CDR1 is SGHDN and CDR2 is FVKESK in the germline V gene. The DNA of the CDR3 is TGTGCCAGCAGCCAAGATGCAGGGGGGGAGACCCAGTACTTC. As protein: CASSQDAGGETQYF.

The CDR3 bases are TGCGCCAGCAGCTTCACTGACACGCCGAGCTCCTACAATGAGCAGTTCTTC. The encoded protein is CASSFTDTPSSYNEQFF. The chain recombines TRBV5-1 with TRBJ2-1; D uncertain. CDR3 length: 17 residues. Germline-derived CDR1 and CDR2 are SGHRS and YFSETQ. V was cut by 2 bases and J by 0 bases, with 15 bases left in between.

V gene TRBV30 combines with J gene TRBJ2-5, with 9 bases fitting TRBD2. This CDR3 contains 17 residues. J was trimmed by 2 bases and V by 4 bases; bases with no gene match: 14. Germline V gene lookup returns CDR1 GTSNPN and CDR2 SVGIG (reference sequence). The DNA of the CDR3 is TGTGCCTGGAAACCCCTCTACAGAGCGGGGGGACAAGAGACCCAGTACTTC. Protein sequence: CAWKPLYRAGGQETQYF. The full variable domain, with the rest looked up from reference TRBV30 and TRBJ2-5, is SQTIHQWPATLVQPVGSPLSLECTVEGTSNPNLYWYRQAAGRGLQLLFYSVGIGQISSEVPQNLSASRPQDRQFILSSKKLLLSDSGFYLCAWKPLYRAGGQETQYFGPGTRLLVL.

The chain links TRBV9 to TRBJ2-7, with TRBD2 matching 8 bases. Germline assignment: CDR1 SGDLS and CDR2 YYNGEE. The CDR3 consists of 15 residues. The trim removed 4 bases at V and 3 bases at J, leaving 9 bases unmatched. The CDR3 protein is CASSPPLAGFYEQYF. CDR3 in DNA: TGTGCCAGCAGCCCCCCTTTAGCGGGGTTCTACGAGCAGTACTTC.

The CDR3 region is CALSRGGNDGEKLFF. The CDR3 coding sequence is TGTGCCTTATCCCGGGGGGGGAACGATGGTGAAAAACTGTTTTTT. The J gene is TRBJ1-4, the V gene TRBV30; possibly TRBD1 for D (5 bases). The CDR3 spans 15 residues. The V end was cut by 7 bases, the J end by 7 bases, with 22 bases between. CDR1 and CDR2 from the germline V gene are GTSNPN and SVGIG (reference sequence).

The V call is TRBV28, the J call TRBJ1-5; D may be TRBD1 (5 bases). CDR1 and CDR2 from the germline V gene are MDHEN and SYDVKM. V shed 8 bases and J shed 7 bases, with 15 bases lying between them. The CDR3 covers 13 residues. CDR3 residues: CASPAQGGQPQHF. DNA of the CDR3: TGTGCCAGCCCGGCCCAGGGTGGGCAGCCCCAGCATTTT. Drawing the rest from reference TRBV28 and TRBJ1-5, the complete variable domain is DVKVTQSSRYLVKRTGEKVFLECVQDMDHENMFWYRQDPGLGLRLIYFSYDVKMKEKGDIPEGYSVSREKKERFSLILESASTNQTSMYLCASPAQGGQPQHFGDGTRLSIL.

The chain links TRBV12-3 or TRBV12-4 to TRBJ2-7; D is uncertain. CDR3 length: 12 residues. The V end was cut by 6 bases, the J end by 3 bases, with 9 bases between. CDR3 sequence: CASSRILYEQYF. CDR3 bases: TGTGCCAGCAGCAGGATACTCTACGAGCAGTACTTC.

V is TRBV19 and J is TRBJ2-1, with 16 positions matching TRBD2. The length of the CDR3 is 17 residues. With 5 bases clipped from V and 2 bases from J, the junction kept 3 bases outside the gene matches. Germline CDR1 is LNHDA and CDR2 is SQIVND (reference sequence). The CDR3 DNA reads TGTGCCAGTAGTGGGACTAGCGGGAGGGCCCCCTACAATGAGCAGTTCTTC. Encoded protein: CASSGTSGRAPYNEQFF. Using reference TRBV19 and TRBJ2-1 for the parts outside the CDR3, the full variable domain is DGGITQSPKYLFRKEGQNVTLSCEQNLNHDAMYWYRQDPGQGLRLIYYSQIVNDFQKGDIAEGYSVSREKKESFPLTVTSAQKNPTAFYLCASSGTSGRAPYNEQFFGPGTRLTVL.

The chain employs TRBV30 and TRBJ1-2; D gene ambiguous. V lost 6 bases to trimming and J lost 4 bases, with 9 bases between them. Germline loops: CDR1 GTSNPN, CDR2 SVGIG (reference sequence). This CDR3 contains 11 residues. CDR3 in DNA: TGTGCCTGTGGCAGGTTCTATGGCTACACCTTC. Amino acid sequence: CACGRFYGYTF.

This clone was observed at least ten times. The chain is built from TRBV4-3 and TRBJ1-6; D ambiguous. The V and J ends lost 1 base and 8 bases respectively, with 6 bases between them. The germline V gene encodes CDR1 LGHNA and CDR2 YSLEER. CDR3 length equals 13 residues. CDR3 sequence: CASSQVEDSPLHF. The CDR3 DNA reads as TGCGCCAGCAGCCAAGTGGAGGATTCACCCCTCCACTTT.

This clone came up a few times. The CDR3 DNA reads TGTGCCAGCGCGGAAAGGGGAACCGGGGAGCTGTTTTTT. This translates into CASAERGTGELFF. The chain couples TRBV7-9 to TRBJ2-2; D perhaps matches TRBD1 (5 bases). This CDR3 has 13 amino acids. Per the germline V gene, CDR1 is SEHNR and CDR2 is FQNEAQ (reference sequence). The ends were cut back, 8 bases at V and 5 bases at J, with 12 bases in the middle. The full variable domain, completed using reference TRBV7-9 and TRBJ2-2, is DTGVSQNPRHKITKRGQNVTFRCDPISEHNRLYWYRQTLGQGPEFLTYFQNEAQLEKSRLLSDRFSAERPKGSFSTLEIQRTEQGDSAMYLCASAERGTGELFFGEGSRLTVL.

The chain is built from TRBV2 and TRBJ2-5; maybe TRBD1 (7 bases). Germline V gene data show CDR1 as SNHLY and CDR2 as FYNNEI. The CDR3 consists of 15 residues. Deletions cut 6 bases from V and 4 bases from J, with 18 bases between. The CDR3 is CASSERQGGRETQYF. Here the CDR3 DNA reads TGTGCCAGCAGCGAACGGCAGGGGGGCCGAGAGACCCAGTACTTC.

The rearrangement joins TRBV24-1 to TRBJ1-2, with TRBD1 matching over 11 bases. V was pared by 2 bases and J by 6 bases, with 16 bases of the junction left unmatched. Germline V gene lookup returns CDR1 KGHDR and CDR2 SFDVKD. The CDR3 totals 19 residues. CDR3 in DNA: TGTGCCACCAGTGATTGGGATGTCCGGGACAGGGGGAGTAGGCATGGCTACACCTTC. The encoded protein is CATSDWDVRDRGSRHGYTF.